The present T cell receptor (beta chain) was sequenced within a study of low-dose radiotherapy and immunotherapy resistance in tumors. About the research overall: Patients received 300 mg of oral aspirin each day across four cycles, commencing on cycle 1 day 1.

In germline, CDR1 is LGHDT, CDR2 YNNKEL (reference sequence). This CDR3 region has 17 residues. Trimming left V 2 bases short and J 1 base short, with 14 bases between. Primers used for first-strand cDNA, a TRAV- and TRBV-specific set, covered both alpha and beta chains. Both a constant-region primer and a V-primer adapter served to amplify TCRs across around 20 PCR cycles. mRNA isolates were amplified via in vitro transcription. TCRdb ran MiXCR on the reads and lists one entry per CDR3 protein. The table has 65,000 to 95,000 distinct CDR3 sequences, approximately 17% seen once; the top ten hold under 7.5%. Time point: before trial treatment. Low-dose radiotherapy and low-dose cyclophosphamide, together with aspirin, ipilimumab and nivolumab, were given to donors. Advanced solid tumors lacking tumor-infiltrating lymphocytes were present in eligible patients. This clonotype came up many times.

This specimen consisted of PBMCs, obtained before treatment. This TCR came from a male donor with prostate cancer. The J gene is TRBJ1-4, the V gene TRBV3-1; no clear D gene. CDR3 DNA sequence: TGTGCCAGCAGCCAACCCCGGGCATCTGTAACTAATGAAAAACTGTTTTTT. Its protein product is CASSQPRASVTNEKLFF.